This T cell receptor (beta chain) was recovered during a study of graft-versus-host responses after intestinal transplantation. Study in general: Recipients were given multivisceral, liver-intestinal, or isolated intestinal transplants. Anti-thymocyte globulin induction was given to all recipients, followed by tacrolimus and steroids for approximately three years. Overall study findings and caveats: Subjects displaying graft-donor T cell macrochimerism possessed elevated graft-versus-host to host-versus-graft clonal ratios inside allografts. GvH clones turned up in recipient marrow; some had shown up first in ileum or blood.

A note on this clone: Its antigen is not identified.

The protocol was immunoSEQ multiplex PCR, while the TCRdb copy is restricted to in-frame clones and leaves out a portion. The sample lists about 92,000 clones; about 89% were seen once. This specimen consisted of unstimulated CD8+ T cells sorted from spleen or lymph node cells, obtained before intestinal transplant. The origin of this receptor is a human donor who received an intestinal transplant.

The CDR3 coding sequence is TGTGCCAGCAGCGCAGGGACTAGCGGCTACGAGCAGTACTTC. It is translated as CASSAGTSGYEQYF. The gene calls are TRBV9 and TRBJ2-7, with 11 positions matching TRBD2. V trimming: 3 bases; J trimming: 3 bases; junction bases outside the gene matches: 2. CDR1 and CDR2 from the germline V gene are SGDLS and YYNGEE. This CDR3 has 14 amino acids. The whole variable domain, filled in from reference TRBV9 and TRBJ2-7, reads DSGVTQTPKHLITATGQRVTLRCSPRSGDLSVYWYQQSLDQGLQFLIQYYNGEERAKGNILERFSAQQFPDLHSELNLSSLELGDSALYFCASSAGTSGYEQYFGPGTRLTVT.